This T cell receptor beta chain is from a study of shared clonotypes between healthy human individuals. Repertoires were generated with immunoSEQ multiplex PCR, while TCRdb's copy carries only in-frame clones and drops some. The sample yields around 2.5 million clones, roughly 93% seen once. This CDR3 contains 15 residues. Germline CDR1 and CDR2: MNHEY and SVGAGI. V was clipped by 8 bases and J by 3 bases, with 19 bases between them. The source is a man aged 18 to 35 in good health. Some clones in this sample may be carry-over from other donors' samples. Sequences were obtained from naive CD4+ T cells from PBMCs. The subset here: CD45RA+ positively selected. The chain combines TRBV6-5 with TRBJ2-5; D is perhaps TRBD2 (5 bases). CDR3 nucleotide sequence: TGTGCCAGCGCCCCTAGCCCCGTGGCGGAAGAGACCCAGTACTTC. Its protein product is CASAPSPVAEETQYF.